This entry lists 5 T cell receptor beta chains sequenced from one sample in a study of blood T cell repertoires in COVID-19. The assay was immunoSEQ multiplex PCR, and TCRdb's table has in-frame clones only and misses some. The data hold fewer than 300,000 clones, with 85% to 90% observed a single time. The source material was peripheral blood. The receptors were sampled from a woman aged 45-59 years with COVID-19, enrolled during active disease.

This clone occurred a few times. This chain joins TRBV15 and TRBJ2-7; weak D call: TRBD2 (5 bases). Looked up from germline, CDR1 is LNHNV and CDR2 is YYDKDF (reference sequence). V was clipped by 4 bases and J by 1 base, with 14 bases between them. This CDR3 comprises 15 residues. The CDR3 region is CATSISRDPSYEQYF. The CDR3 DNA is TGTGCCACCAGCATTAGCCGGGATCCATCCTACGAGCAGTACTTC.

The V and J genes are TRBV19 and TRBJ2-1; tentatively, D is TRBD2 (6 bases). CDR3 length: 14 amino acids. The V gene lost 1 base and the J gene lost 4 bases, with 8 bases spanning the gap. From germline, CDR1 is LNHDA and CDR2 SQIVND (reference sequence). The CDR3 is CASSIVSGYNEQFF. Here the CDR3 DNA reads TGTGCCAGTAGTATAGTTAGCGGTTACAATGAGCAGTTCTTC.

This sequence joins TRBV3-1 (or the pseudogene TRBV3-2) and TRBJ2-3; TRBD2 aligns across 9 bases. Germline CDR1 LGHDT, CDR2 YNNKEL (reference sequence). The CDR3 has 17 amino acids. Germline trimming cut 0 bases from V and 5 bases from J; bases unmatched to any gene: 9. CDR3 coding DNA: TGTGCCAGCAGCCAAGAGGCCCTAGCGGGATGGTTAGATACGCAGTATTTT. It encodes CASSQEALAGWLDTQYF.

The chain employs TRBV6-5 and TRBJ2-7, with D tentatively TRBD2 (5 bases). The germline CDR1 and CDR2 sequences are MNHEY and SVGAGI. V shed 6 bases and J shed 2 bases, with 17 bases lying between them. The CDR3 runs to 15 residues. The CDR3 reads CASRPGRGATYEQYF. The DNA of the CDR3 is TGTGCCAGCAGACCCGGACGGGGTGCAACCTACGAGCAGTACTTC.

This chain uses TRBV19 with TRBJ1-2, with 12 bases lining up with TRBD1. There are 16 residues in the CDR3. Trimming took 10 bases from V and 4 from J; bases not matched to a gene: 13. In germline, CDR1 is LNHDA, CDR2 SQIVND (reference sequence). CDR3 loop: CANLTGTGGEVYGYTF. The CDR3 bases are TGTGCCAACCTTACCGGGACAGGGGGCGAGGTCTATGGCTACACCTTC.